These 17 T cell receptor beta chains were all obtained from the same sample, sequenced in a study of regulatory T cells in long-lasting Graves disease (dated by TCRdb to the early 2020s). Libraries were constructed by multiplex PCR. The listed sequencing device is Illumina HiSeq 4000. To build TCR beta libraries, CDR3 regions were amplified by Arm-PCR using iRepertoire HTBI primers. TCRdb ran its own pipeline on the public reads, namely fastp trimming at Q25 and MiXCR clone calling, and kept in-frame beta chains. For every CDR3 protein sequence, its rows merge into one entry that carries the most common genes and DNA. The sample records roughly 500,000 distinct CDR3 sequences, approximately 12% of which are singletons. The ten largest clones capture roughly 10% of the sample. This specimen's time point label, per the study, means: newly diagnosed GD, antithyroid drugs for less than 3 months. For both TCR sequencing and RNA sequencing, RNA was extracted from PBMCs using TRIzol.

This sample was also put to use in a study of T cells in Graves' hyperthyroidism and ophthalmopathy.

The specimen comprised peripheral blood mononuclear cells (PBMCs), sampled at new diagnosis, from a patient treated with antithyroid drugs. These receptors all come from a young man with Graves disease. Donor details come from another sample of the same person, matched by shared clones.

This clonotype has a count of ten or more. The chain recombines TRBV7-2 with TRBJ2-1; D gene uncertain. Trimming took 1 base from V and 3 from J, leaving 7 bases between them. The CDR3 covers 14 residues. Per germline, CDR1 SGHTA and CDR2 FQGNSA. The CDR3 sequence is CASSLGPIYNEQFF. CDR3 coding DNA: TGTGCCAGCAGCTTAGGCCCTATCTACAATGAGCAGTTCTTC.

V is TRBV30 and J is TRBJ2-7; no clear D. V shed 0 bases and J shed 7 bases, with 10 bases lying between them. The CDR3 runs to 12 residues. Germline V lookup: CDR1 GTSNPN, CDR2 SVGIG (reference sequence). The CDR3 reads CAWSVQVAEQYF. The CDR3 DNA is TGTGCCTGGAGTGTACAAGTAGCTGAGCAGTACTTC.

Worth noting for this clonotype: The junction shows a germline mismatch at one end, possibly a read error. CDR3: CASSQDLRTAANEKQFF. The CDR3 nucleotides read TGTGCCAGCAGCCAAGATCTTAGGACGGCCGCTAATGAAAAACAGTTTTTT. The chain combines TRBV3-1 with TRBJ1-4; D is unclear. The CDR3 runs 17 residues. Germline CDR1 is LGHDT and CDR2 is YNNKEL (reference sequence). Supplemented by reference TRBV3-1 and TRBJ1-4, the full variable domain reads DTAVSQTPKYLVTQMGNDKSIKCEQNLGHDTMYWYKQDSKKFLKIMFSYNNKELIINETVPNRFSPKSPDKAHLNLHINSLELGDSAVYFCASSQDLRTAANEKQFFGSGTQLSVL.

To note about this clonotype: A clone one base away is much larger, so this may be a read error. This chain uses TRBV20-1 with TRBJ2-3; TRBD1 or TRBD2 may be the D gene (5 bases each). CDR3 length: 15 residues. Germline V lookup: CDR1 DFQATT, CDR2 SNEGSKA (reference sequence). V was pared by 4 bases and J by 2 bases, with 16 bases between. Here the CDR3 DNA reads TGCAGTGCTAACCGGGACCATCTTCCCACAGATACGCAGTATTTT. This translates into CSANRDHLPTDTQYF.

Many counts were recorded for this clonotype. The J gene is TRBJ1-1, the V gene TRBV27; unclear D gene. Germline values: CDR1 MNHEY, CDR2 SMNVEV (reference sequence). Deletions cut 5 bases from V and 3 bases from J, with 19 bases between. The CDR3 sequence is 16 residues long. CDR3 protein: CASSPLLRVGDTEAFF. The DNA for the CDR3 is TGTGCCAGCAGTCCCCTCTTGAGGGTTGGGGACACTGAAGCTTTCTTT.

About this clonotype itself: A much larger clone sits a single nucleotide away, making a read error possible. V is TRBV29-1 and J is TRBJ2-3, with D hard to call. Trimming stripped 7 bases from V and 0 bases from J, with 14 bases between. CDR1 and CDR2 from the germline V gene are SQVTM and ANQGSEA. This CDR3 spans 14 amino acids. In nucleotides, the CDR3 is TGCAGCGCTGGGCAGTCCCCTAGCACAGATACGCAGTATTTT. As protein: CSAGQSPSTDTQYF.

This clonotype was picked up many times. The gene calls are TRBV7-9 and TRBJ2-3, with a tentative D call TRBD2 (6 bases). The CDR3 contains 15 residues. Germline V gene lookup returns CDR1 SEHNR and CDR2 FQNEAQ (reference sequence). The V end was cut by 6 bases, the J end by 2 bases, with 15 bases between. The CDR3 spells CASRVSGVNTDTQYF. In DNA form, the CDR3 reads TGTGCCAGCAGAGTTAGCGGAGTAAACACAGATACGCAGTATTTT. The full variable domain, with the rest looked up from reference TRBV7-9 and TRBJ2-3, is DTGVSQNPRHKITKRGQNVTFRCDPISEHNRLYWYRQTLGQGPEFLTYFQNEAQLEKSRLLSDRFSAERPKGSFSTLEIQRTEQGDSAMYLCASRVSGVNTDTQYFGPGTRLTVL.

The chain employs TRBV6-2 or TRBV6-3 and TRBJ1-5; unclear D gene. The CDR3 is 12 amino acids. In germline, CDR1 is MNHEY, CDR2 SVGEGT. V lost 8 bases to trimming and J lost 7 bases, with 12 bases between them. Written as DNA, the CDR3 is TGTGCCAGCGTCTTGAGAGGGCAGCCCCAGCATTTT. The encoded protein is CASVLRGQPQHF.

This clonotype was recorded many times. J is TRBJ1-1 and V is TRBV5-1, with TRBD1 matching 7 bases. V lost 4 bases to trimming and J lost 4 bases; unmatched junction nucleotides: 4. The length of the CDR3 is 13 residues. Per the germline V gene, CDR1 is SGHRS and CDR2 is YFSETQ. This chain's CDR3 is CASSVTGTTEAFF. In nucleotides, the CDR3 is TGCGCCAGCAGCGTGACAGGGACCACTGAAGCTTTCTTT.

This clonotype showed up many times. V and J are TRBV6-1 and TRBJ2-7; tentative D call: TRBD1 (6 bases). This CDR3 region has 15 residues. V lost 5 bases and J 4 bases, leaving 18 bases between the germline ends. The germline V gene has CDR1 MNHNS and CDR2 SASEGT. CDR3 residues: CASSTGRDIRYEQYF. In nucleotides, the CDR3 is TGTGCCAGCAGTACGGGCCGGGACATACGGTACGAGCAGTACTTC.

This clonotype was counted at least ten times. The rearrangement uses TRBV24-1 and TRBJ2-2; TRBD1 agrees at 8 bases. With V trimmed by 0 bases and J by 3 bases, 5 bases remained unmatched. The CDR3 extends over 17 amino acids. Germline assignment: CDR1 KGHDR and CDR2 SFDVKD. The CDR3 bases are TGTGCCACCAGTGATTTGGTCAGGGGGCAGGACACCGGGGAGCTGTTTTTT. This sequence encodes CATSDLVRGQDTGELFF.

This clonotype was picked up a small number of times. The rearrangement links TRBV5-1 to TRBJ2-1; weak D call: TRBD2 (7 bases). The germline V gene encodes CDR1 SGHRS and CDR2 YFSETQ. The CDR3 is made up of 15 amino acids. The ends were cut back, 1 base at V and 4 bases at J, with 12 bases in the middle. CDR3 nucleotides: TGCGCCAGCAGCTTGTCGGGGGGCTGGTACAATGAGCAGTTCTTC. This sequence encodes CASSLSGGWYNEQFF.

In its sample, this clonotype was seen many times. The V gene is TRBV11-2, the J gene TRBJ1-6, with D unclear. Per germline, CDR1 SGHAT and CDR2 FQNNGV. This CDR3 contains 12 residues. V dropped 2 bases and J dropped 11 bases, with 7 bases sitting between them. CDR3 in amino acids: CASSLSGTPLHF. CDR3 nucleotides: TGTGCCAGCAGCTTATCGGGTACACCCCTCCACTTT.

This clonotype was seen a few times. DNA for the CDR3: TGTGCCAGCTCACCATTGATTATAGGGGAAAATGGCTACACCTTC. This translates into CASSPLIIGENGYTF. V is TRBV18 and J is TRBJ1-2; perhaps TRBD1 as D (5 bases). Trimming took 2 bases from V and 6 from J, leaving 16 bases between them. Looked up from germline, CDR1 is KGHSH and CDR2 is LQKENI. CDR3 length equals 15 residues.

The sample holds many counts of this clonotype. The gene calls are TRBV12-3 or TRBV12-4 and TRBJ2-5, with D possibly being TRBD1 (6 bases). This CDR3 spans 13 amino acids. The V end was cut by 7 bases, the J end by 7 bases, with 16 bases between. CDR3 loop: CASNLDRSGTQYF. The CDR3 region has the DNA TGTGCCAGCAACCTAGACAGGTCTGGGACCCAGTACTTC.

The V and J genes are TRBV20-1 and TRBJ2-5; a weak D match, TRBD2 (6 bases). The germline V gene has CDR1 DFQATT and CDR2 SNEGSKA (reference sequence). The CDR3 has 14 amino acids. This chain's CDR3 is CRAAGGQTGETQYF. The DNA for the CDR3 is TGCAGAGCTGCCGGGGGTCAGACTGGGGAGACCCAGTACTTC.

J is TRBJ2-2 and V is TRBV12-3 or TRBV12-4, with 8 bases identical to TRBD2. This CDR3 has 16 amino acids. The V gene end was trimmed by 3 bases and the J gene end by 2 bases; junction bases not matched to a gene: 5. CDR3 in DNA: TGTGCCAGCAGTTTCATTAGCGGGACTAACACCGGGGAGCTGTTTTTT. This sequence encodes CASSFISGTNTGELFF.